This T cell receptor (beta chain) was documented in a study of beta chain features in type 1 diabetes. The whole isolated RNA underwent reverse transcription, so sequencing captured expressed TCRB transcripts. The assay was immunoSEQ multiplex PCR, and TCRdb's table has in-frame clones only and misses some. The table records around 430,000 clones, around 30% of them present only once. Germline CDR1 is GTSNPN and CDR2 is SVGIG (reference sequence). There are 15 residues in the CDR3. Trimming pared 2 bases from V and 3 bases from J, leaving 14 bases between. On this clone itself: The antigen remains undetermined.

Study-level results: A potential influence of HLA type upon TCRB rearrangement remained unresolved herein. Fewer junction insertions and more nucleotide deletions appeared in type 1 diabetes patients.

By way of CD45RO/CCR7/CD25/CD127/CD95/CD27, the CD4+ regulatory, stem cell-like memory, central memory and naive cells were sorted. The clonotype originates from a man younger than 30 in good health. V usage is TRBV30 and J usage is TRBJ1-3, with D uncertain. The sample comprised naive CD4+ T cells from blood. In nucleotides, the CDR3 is TGTGCCTGGAGTATGGGTAGAATCGATGGAAACACCATATATTTT. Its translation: CAWSMGRIDGNTIYF.